The 28 T cell receptor beta chains below were found in one sample sequenced in a study of T cells in Graves' hyperthyroidism and ophthalmopathy (dated by TCRdb to between 2018 and 2020). Libraries came from multiplex PCR. Sequencer: Illumina HiSeq 2000. Amplification of TCR beta CDR3 regions was carried out from RNA transcripts. The TCR CDR3 was subjected to a first round of RT-PCR using the HTBI primer set and the Qiagen OneStep RT-PCR kit. Using fastp at Q25 and MiXCR, TCRdb reprocessed the public reads and kept productive beta chains. All rows with the same CDR3 protein become a single entry with the most common DNA and genes. The sample includes under 650,000 distinct CDR3 sequences, with around 15% observed a single time. The ten largest make up less than 4.5% of the sample. Sequenced input: blood. The receptors stem from a woman aged 30 to 39 with Graves' hyperthyroidism.

This clonotype was picked up many times. The V call is TRBV6-1, the J call TRBJ2-7; 8 bases agree with TRBD1. The V gene end was trimmed by 10 bases and the J gene end by 2 bases; junction bases not matched to a gene: 10. The CDR3 has 14 residues. Per the germline V gene, CDR1 is MNHNS and CDR2 is SASEGT. CDR3 nucleotides: TGTGCCACCAAATCAACAGGGGGGACCTACGAGCAGTACTTC. It specifies CATKSTGGTYEQYF.

This clonotype was recorded a few times. This chain joins TRBV6-1 and TRBJ1-1, with a tentative D call TRBD1 (6 bases). There are 13 residues in the CDR3. With 6 bases removed from V and 7 bases from J, the gap between germline ends came to 15 bases. Germline lookup yields CDR1 MNHNS and CDR2 SASEGT. The CDR3 nucleotides read TGTGCCAGCAGCTTCGCGGACAGTTATGAAGCTTTCTTT. Its translation: CASSFADSYEAFF.

The chain carries TRBV19 and TRBJ1-1, with 7 bases that match TRBD1. CDR1 and CDR2 from the germline V gene are LNHDA and SQIVND (reference sequence). The CDR3 length is 15 residues. The V segment lost 5 bases and the J segment 2 bases; nucleotides outside the gene matches: 8. The CDR3 nucleotides are TGTGCCAGTAGTGATGCCGGGACAGCTAACACTGAAGCTTTCTTT. It codes for CASSDAGTANTEAFF. The whole variable domain, filled in from reference TRBV19 and TRBJ1-1, reads DGGITQSPKYLFRKEGQNVTLSCEQNLNHDAMYWYRQDPGQGLRLIYYSQIVNDFQKGDIAEGYSVSREKKESFPLTVTSAQKNPTAFYLCASSDAGTANTEAFFGQGTRLTVV.

This clonotype has a count of ten or more. The J gene is TRBJ1-2, the V gene TRBV20-1; perhaps TRBD1 as D (6 bases). Germline CDR1 is DFQATT and CDR2 is SNEGSKA (reference sequence). V was trimmed by 0 bases and J by 8 bases, leaving 13 bases between them. The CDR3 contains 13 residues. The CDR3 DNA follows: TGCAGTGCTAGAGACCTTGGGGGCTACGGCTACACCTTC. It is translated as CSARDLGGYGYTF.

This chain connects TRBV20-1 to TRBJ1-3; D is possibly TRBD1 (5 bases). Germline-derived CDR1 and CDR2 are DFQATT and SNEGSKA (reference sequence). CDR3 length equals 13 residues. The V end lost 4 bases, the J end lost 2 bases, and 9 bases lay between the germline ends. The chain's CDR3 is CSAMQGAGNTIYF. Written as DNA, the CDR3 is TGCAGTGCTATGCAGGGTGCTGGAAACACCATATATTTT.

Points on this clonotype: Sequence at one end of the junction differs from germline and may be a read error. This sequence joins TRBV5-1 and TRBJ2-7, with 9 bases fitting TRBD1. This CDR3 is built from 16 residues. Germline assignment: CDR1 SGHRS and CDR2 YFSETQ. In nucleotides, the CDR3 is TGTGCCAGCAGCCGGACCGGGACAGGGACCTCTTACGAGCAGTACTTC. Protein sequence: CASSRTGTGTSYEQYF.

In its sample, this clonotype was seen many times. The chain recombines TRBV20-1 with TRBJ2-7; 12 nucleotides agree with TRBD2. V lost 3 bases, J lost 3 bases, and 0 bases stayed unmatched. In germline, CDR1 is DFQATT, CDR2 SNEGSKA (reference sequence). The CDR3 loop spans 13 amino acids. As DNA, the CDR3 is TGCAGTGCTAGGGGACTAGCGGGCTACGAGCAGTACTTC. Encoded protein: CSARGLAGYEQYF.

This clonotype was recorded many times. The chain combines TRBV28 with TRBJ2-1, with TRBD2 matching over 7 bases. The V segment lost 3 bases and the J segment 4 bases; nucleotides outside the gene matches: 9. The CDR3 sequence is 16 residues long. Germline V gene sequence: CDR1 MDHEN, CDR2 SYDVKM. The CDR3 coding sequence is TGTGCCAGCAGTTTTTTTGGGGAGGGAGGGTACAATGAGCAGTTCTTC. Translated, it gives CASSFFGEGGYNEQFF.

This clonotype occurred a few times. The genes are TRBV5-6 and TRBJ2-3; D may be TRBD2 (5 bases). The CDR3 consists of 15 residues. Germline CDR1 and CDR2: SGHDT and YYEEEE. With 4 bases removed from V and 2 bases from J, the gap between germline ends came to 14 bases. The CDR3 here is CASSPSPTNTDTQYF. The CDR3 coding sequence is TGTGCCAGCAGCCCTAGCCCTACGAACACAGATACGCAGTATTTT. Full variable domain (missing parts from reference TRBV5-6 and TRBJ2-3): DAGVTQSPTHLIKTRGQQVTLRCSPKSGHDTVSWYQQALGQGPQFIFQYYEEEERQRGNFPDRFSGHQFPNYSSELNVNALLLGDSALYLCASSPSPTNTDTQYFGPGTRLTVL.

This clonotype was recorded at least ten times. This chain uses TRBV2 with TRBJ1-1, with 7 bases that match TRBD1. Germline CDR1 reads SNHLY; CDR2 reads FYNNEI. This CDR3 is built from 14 residues. V dropped 7 bases and J dropped 0; count of bases not matched to a gene: 5. The CDR3 nucleotides read TGTGCCAGCACCCCCGACAGGGTGAACACTGAAGCTTTCTTT. Protein: CASTPDRVNTEAFF.

This clonotype was counted only a few times. The genes are TRBV7-9 and TRBJ2-2; possibly TRBD1 for D (5 bases). The CDR3 totals 14 residues. Looked up from germline, CDR1 is SEHNR and CDR2 is FQNEAQ (reference sequence). Trimming removed 5 bases at V and 5 bases at J, with 12 bases between. The CDR3: CASSLDRLTGELFF. CDR3 bases: TGTGCCAGCAGCCTAGACAGACTTACCGGGGAGCTGTTTTTT.

This clonotype was seen only a few times. This chain's CDR3 is CAWSVARDQPQHF. CDR3 DNA: TGTGCCTGGAGTGTCGCCCGGGATCAGCCCCAGCATTTT. This chain joins TRBV30 and TRBJ1-5; D is undetermined. Germline CDR1 and CDR2: GTSNPN and SVGIG (reference sequence). The CDR3 runs to 13 residues. Trimming stripped 0 bases from V and 5 bases from J, with 8 bases between. Full variable domain (outside the CDR3, taken from reference TRBV30 and TRBJ1-5): SQTIHQWPATLVQPVGSPLSLECTVEGTSNPNLYWYRQAAGRGLQLLFYSVGIGQISSEVPQNLSASRPQDRQFILSSKKLLLSDSGFYLCAWSVARDQPQHFGDGTRLSIL.

In this sample, this clonotype turned up a few times. This chain uses TRBV6-6 with TRBJ2-6; no clear D gene. The CDR3 is made up of 15 amino acids. V lost 2 bases, J lost 0 bases, and 5 bases lay in between. Per the germline V gene, CDR1 is MNHNY and CDR2 is SVGAGI (reference sequence). The CDR3 region is CASSYLPSGANVLTF. The CDR3 nucleotides read TGTGCCAGCAGTTACCTGCCCTCTGGGGCCAACGTCCTGACTTTC.

This clonotype was seen a handful of times. The CDR3 carries no conserved terminal phenylalanine or tryptophan, so it likely arises from a read error. This chain connects TRBV5-1 to TRBJ2-7, with 9 bases lining up with TRBD1. This CDR3 has 16 amino acids. The junction had 8 bases not matched to a gene; V was cut back by 2 bases and J by 2 bases. Germline CDR1 reads SGHRS; CDR2 reads YFSETQ. CDR3 in amino acids: CASSFTGGRTTYEQYL. The CDR3 nucleotides are TGCGCCAGCAGCTTTACAGGGGGCCGAACAACCTACGAGCAGTACCTC.

This clonotype has at least ten counts. In nucleotides, the CDR3 is TGTGCCAGCAGTTTGGCTCAGGGGGGGTATGGCTACACCTTC. Encoded protein: CASSLAQGGYGYTF. The rearrangement joins TRBV12-3 or TRBV12-4 to TRBJ1-2, with 7 bases fitting TRBD1. The V segment lost 3 bases and the J segment 5 bases; nucleotides outside the gene matches: 6. There are 14 residues in the CDR3.

This clonotype has only a few counts. The chain combines TRBV11-2 with TRBJ2-1, with 13 nucleotides matching TRBD2. Germline loops: CDR1 SGHAT, CDR2 FQNNGV. The CDR3 extends over 16 amino acids. Losses at the gene ends were 5 bases for V and 3 bases for J; bases not matched to a gene: 4. The chain's CDR3 is CASSEGLAGLYNEQFF. Here the CDR3 DNA reads TGTGCCAGCAGCGAGGGACTAGCGGGACTCTACAATGAGCAGTTCTTC.

V is TRBV5-4 and J is TRBJ2-7, with 13 bases that match TRBD2. CDR1 and CDR2 (germline): SGHNT, YYREEE (reference sequence). Trimming cost V 5 bases and J 5 bases; bases outside gene matches: 10. The CDR3 is 16 amino acids. The CDR3 DNA follows: TGTGCCAGCAGGTCGACTAGCGGGGGGCTTTGGGACGAGCAGTACTTC. Translation: CASRSTSGGLWDEQYF.

The rearrangement joins TRBV18 to TRBJ1-1, with D tentatively TRBD1 (5 bases). In germline, CDR1 is KGHSH, CDR2 LQKENI. CDR3 length equals 14 residues. Trimming pared 2 bases from V and 4 bases from J, leaving 11 bases between. The DNA for the CDR3 is TGTGCCAGCTCACCATTGGGGAGGGGCACTGAAGCTTTCTTT. This encodes CASSPLGRGTEAFF.

The chain recombines TRBV28 with TRBJ2-7; maybe TRBD1 (5 bases). Germline-derived CDR1 and CDR2 are MDHEN and SYDVKM. The CDR3 has 15 amino acids. V gave up 4 bases and J gave up 3 bases, with 16 bases separating them. In nucleotides, the CDR3 is TGTGCCAGCAGTTCCACCGGCAGGGTAGTCTACGAGCAGTACTTC. Translated, it gives CASSSTGRVVYEQYF. Based on the CDR3 plus reference TRBV28 and TRBJ2-7, the full variable domain is DVKVTQSSRYLVKRTGEKVFLECVQDMDHENMFWYRQDPGLGLRLIYFSYDVKMKEKGDIPEGYSVSREKKERFSLILESASTNQTSMYLCASSSTGRVVYEQYFGPGTRLTVT.

This clonotype was counted many times. The chain uses TRBV11-3 and TRBJ2-3; 7 nucleotides line up with TRBD2. Germline assignment: CDR1 SGHNT and CDR2 YENEEA. The CDR3 sequence is 17 residues long. V dropped 0 bases and J dropped 2; count of bases not matched to a gene: 8. The CDR3 DNA is TGTGCCAGCAGCTTAGATAGTAGGCGGGAGAACACAGATACGCAGTATTTT. It codes for CASSLDSRRENTDTQYF.

This clonotype showed up just a few times. The rearrangement uses TRBV7-8 and TRBJ2-4; perhaps D is TRBD1 or TRBD2 (6 bases each). V lost 6 bases, J lost 2 bases, and 14 bases lay in between. The CDR3 spans 15 residues. Germline lookup yields CDR1 SGHVS and CDR2 FQNEAQ. The CDR3 sequence: CASSLGGATKNIQYF. As DNA, the CDR3 is TGTGCCAGCAGTCTCGGGGGCGCGACCAAAAACATTCAGTACTTC.

CDR3 region: CASSSASGIYNEQFF. The DNA of the CDR3 is TGTGCCAGCAGCTCGGCGAGCGGGATTTACAATGAGCAGTTCTTC. The chain employs TRBV6-1 and TRBJ2-1; 7 bases map to TRBD2. This CDR3 has 15 amino acids. Germline CDR1 MNHNS, CDR2 SASEGT. The V and J ends lost 6 bases and 4 bases, in that order; junction bases with no gene match: 9.

This clonotype has just a few counts. The genes are TRBV5-5 and TRBJ2-1; a possible D gene is TRBD2 (5 bases). Trimming pared 4 bases from V and 3 bases from J, leaving 14 bases between. The CDR3 is made up of 15 amino acids. The V gene's germline CDR1 is SGHKS and CDR2 YYEKEE (reference sequence). The CDR3 region is CASSIEGTIYNEQFF. The CDR3 bases are TGTGCCAGCAGCATAGAGGGAACCATCTACAATGAGCAGTTCTTC.

With regard to this clonotype: Just one base apart from a much larger clone, this may be a read error. V usage is TRBV18 and J usage is TRBJ1-5; D not certain. CDR1 is KGHSH, CDR2 LQKENI, per germline. The CDR3 loop spans 15 amino acids. Trimming cost V 4 bases and J 3 bases, with 13 bases left between them. For the CDR3, the DNA is TGTGCCAGCTCACGGGTCGAGGGTGCCAATCAGCCCCAGCATTTT. Translation gives CASSRVEGANQPQHF.

This clonotype came up many times. The chain is built from TRBV18 and TRBJ2-3, with TRBD2 identical over 9 bases. Germline loops: CDR1 KGHSH, CDR2 LQKENI. Trimming took 4 bases from V and 2 from J; bases not matched to a gene: 4. The CDR3 runs to 15 residues. The CDR3 DNA follows: TGTGCCAGCTCACGCCGGACTAGCGACACAGATACGCAGTATTTT. Translation gives CASSRRTSDTDTQYF. Variable domain in full (rest from reference TRBV18 and TRBJ2-3): NAGVMQNPRHLVRRRGQEARLRCSPMKGHSHVYWYRQLPEEGLKFMVYLQKENIIDESGMPKERFSAEFPKEGPSILRIQQVVRGDSAAYFCASSRRTSDTDTQYFGPGTRLTVL.

This clonotype has a handful of counts. The chain combines TRBV20-1 with TRBJ2-7; D is perhaps TRBD1 or TRBD2 (5 bases each). Trimming took 4 bases from V and 0 from J, leaving 16 bases between them. Looked up from germline, CDR1 is DFQATT and CDR2 is SNEGSKA (reference sequence). CDR3 length equals 15 residues. The CDR3 loop is CSAKGPFGASYEQYF. In nucleotides, the CDR3 is TGCAGTGCTAAGGGACCTTTCGGGGCCTCCTACGAGCAGTACTTC.

This clonotype was found many times. This chain uses TRBV30 with TRBJ2-1; D ambiguous. Between the trimmed V and J ends, which lost 0 bases and 2 bases, there was a span of 8 bases. Germline V lookup: CDR1 GTSNPN, CDR2 SVGIG (reference sequence). CDR3 length: 14 amino acids. The DNA of the CDR3 is TGTGCCTGGAGTGTAGAGCTAGCCTACAATGAGCAGTTCTTC. Translation: CAWSVELAYNEQFF.

As to this clonotype: It may be a read error: a sequence one base away is much more abundant. V gene TRBV6-2 or TRBV6-3 combines with J gene TRBJ2-7, with 11 bases matching TRBD2. Germline-derived CDR1 and CDR2 are MNHEY and SVGEGT. Trimming at V came to 0 bases and at J to 6 bases, leaving 4 bases not matched to a gene. CDR3 length equals 15 residues. CDR3 coding DNA: TGTGCCAGCAGTTACTCGCGGCTAGCGGGAGGCGAGCAGTACTTC. It specifies CASSYSRLAGGEQYF.